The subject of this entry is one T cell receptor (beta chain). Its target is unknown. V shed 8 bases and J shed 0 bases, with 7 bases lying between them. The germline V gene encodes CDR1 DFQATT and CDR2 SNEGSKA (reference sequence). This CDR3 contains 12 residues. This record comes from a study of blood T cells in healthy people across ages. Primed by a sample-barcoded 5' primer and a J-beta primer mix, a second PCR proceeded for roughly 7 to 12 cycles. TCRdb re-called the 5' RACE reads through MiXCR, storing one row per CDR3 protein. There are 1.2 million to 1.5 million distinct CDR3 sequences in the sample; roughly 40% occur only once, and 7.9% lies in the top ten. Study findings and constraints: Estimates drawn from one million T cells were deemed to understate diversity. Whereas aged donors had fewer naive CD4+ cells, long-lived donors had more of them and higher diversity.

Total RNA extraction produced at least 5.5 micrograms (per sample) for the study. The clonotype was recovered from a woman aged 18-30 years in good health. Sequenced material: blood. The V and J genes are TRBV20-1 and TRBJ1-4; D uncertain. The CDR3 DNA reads TGCAGTACACCCTCAACTAATGAAAAACTGTTTTTT. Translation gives CSTPSTNEKLFF.